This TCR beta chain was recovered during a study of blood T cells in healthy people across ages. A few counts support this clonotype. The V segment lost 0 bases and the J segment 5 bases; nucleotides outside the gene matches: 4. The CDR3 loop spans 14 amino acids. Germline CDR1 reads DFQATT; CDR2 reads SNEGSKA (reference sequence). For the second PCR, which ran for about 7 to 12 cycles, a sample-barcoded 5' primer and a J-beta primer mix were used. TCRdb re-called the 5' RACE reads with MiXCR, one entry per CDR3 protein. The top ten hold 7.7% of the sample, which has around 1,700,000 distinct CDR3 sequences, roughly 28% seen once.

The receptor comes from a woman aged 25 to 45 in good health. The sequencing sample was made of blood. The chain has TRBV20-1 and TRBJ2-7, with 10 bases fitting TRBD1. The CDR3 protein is CSAREGQGYDEQYF. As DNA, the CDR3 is TGCAGTGCTAGAGAGGGACAGGGGTACGACGAGCAGTACTTC.